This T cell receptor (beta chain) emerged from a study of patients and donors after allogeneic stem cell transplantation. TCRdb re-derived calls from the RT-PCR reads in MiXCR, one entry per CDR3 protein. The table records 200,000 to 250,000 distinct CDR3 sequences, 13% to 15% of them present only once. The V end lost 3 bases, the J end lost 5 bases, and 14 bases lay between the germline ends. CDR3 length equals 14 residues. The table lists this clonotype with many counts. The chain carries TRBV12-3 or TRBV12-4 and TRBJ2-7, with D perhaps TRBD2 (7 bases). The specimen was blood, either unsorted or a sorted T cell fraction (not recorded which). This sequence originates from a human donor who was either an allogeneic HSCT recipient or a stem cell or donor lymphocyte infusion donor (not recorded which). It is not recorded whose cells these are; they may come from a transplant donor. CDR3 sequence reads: CASSFGGGANEQYF. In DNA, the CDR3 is TGTGCCAGCAGTTTTGGGGGGGGCGCGAACGAGCAGTACTTC.